Sequencing of this T cell receptor beta chain was carried out in a study of blood T cell repertoires in COVID-19. Study-wide background: COVID-19 samples from acute and convalescent phases originated in the United States, Italy and Spain. Nucleic acid was either cDNA or gDNA, and it came from T cells, B-cell-depleted T cells, or PBMCs.

Original data processing: Estimation of nucleated cell counts was performed using reference gene primer amplification. The data were produced by immunoSEQ multiplex PCR, yet TCRdb's version contains in-frame clones alone and is incomplete. V and J calls and clone size come straight from that table; D and trimming were deduced from the DNA. This table has approximately 300,000 clones, more than 70% appearing once. This CDR3 contains 16 residues. Unmatched junction bases numbered 7, after V lost 5 bases and J lost 3 bases. CDR1 is MNHNY, CDR2 SVGAGI, per germline (reference sequence). The V call is TRBV6-6, the J call TRBJ1-5, with 10 bases aligning to TRBD1. The source of this sequence is a woman between 50 and 59 years old with acute or convalescent COVID-19. The sequenced material came from peripheral blood. The CDR3 DNA reads as TGTGCCAGCAGTGACTGGGACAGGGGATCCAATCAGCCCCAGCATTTT. Translated, it gives CASSDWDRGSNQPQHF.